This T cell receptor (beta chain) was identified in a study of T cells in Graves' hyperthyroidism and ophthalmopathy. This CDR3 spans 18 amino acids. Deletions cut 11 bases from V and 1 base from J, with 26 bases between. CDR1 is SEHNR and CDR2 is FQNEAQ in the germline V gene (reference sequence). Regions amplified from RNA transcripts were the TCR beta CDR3 regions. HTBI primers drove first-round RT-PCR of the TCR CDR3. TCRdb processed the multiplex PCR reads anew with MiXCR; each CDR3 protein has one entry. The table records approximately 570,000 distinct CDR3 sequences, 20% of them present only once. For ophthalmopathy patients, the Clinical Activity Score was at least 3 and the NOSPECS grade at least 4; duration was under 3 months.

Sequenced input: blood. The J gene is TRBJ2-2, the V gene TRBV7-9; a weak D match, TRBD1 (6 bases). The sequence came from a man aged 40-55 years with Graves' ophthalmopathy. For the CDR3, the DNA is TGTGCCGTTGAATCGGGACACCTAACACCCCTGAACACCGGGGAGCTGTTTTTT. Translated: CAVESGHLTPLNTGELFF. The full variable domain, rest sourced from reference TRBV7-9 and TRBJ2-2, is DTGVSQNPRHKITKRGQNVTFRCDPISEHNRLYWYRQTLGQGPEFLTYFQNEAQLEKSRLLSDRFSAERPKGSFSTLEIQRTEQGDSAMYLCAVESGHLTPLNTGELFFGEGSRLTVL.